This is a list of T cell receptor beta chains from one sample in a study of blood T cells in healthy people across ages. One entry per CDR3 protein results from TCRdb running MiXCR on the 5' RACE reads. The sample has around 1,800,000 distinct CDR3 sequences; approximately 39% are singletons. The sequenced sample consisted of blood. These receptors were obtained from a human donor in good health. Both conserved end residues are part of each CDR3. Fields, in order: V gene, J gene, clone size, D gene, CDR3 protein, CDR3 DNA. The D gene is left open where the match is weak. Size is stated for part of the rows, as once, few or many counts, or as a class when the clone is expanded.

TRBV29-1	TRBJ2-5	few	.	CSALLTQETQYF	TGCAGCGCCCTCCTAACCCAAGAGACCCAGTACTTC
TRBV29-1	TRBJ2-2	.	.	CSSIQGYTGELFF	TGCAGCTCCATACAGGGTTACACCGGGGAGCTGTTTTTT
TRBV3-1	TRBJ2-7	.	.	CASSHTAGYEQYF	TGTGCCAGCAGCCATACAGCAGGGTACGAGCAGTACTTC
TRBV7-9	TRBJ2-3	.	TRBD1	CASSLDGTGADTQYF	TGTGCCAGCAGCTTAGATGGGACAGGGGCAGATACGCAGTATTTT
TRBV7-9	TRBJ2-5	.	.	CASRYNGEQYF	TGTGCCAGCAGATACAATGGGGAGCAGTACTTC
TRBV7-2	TRBJ2-1	.	TRBD1	CASSLVRDRRAREQFF	TGTGCCAGCAGCTTAGTCCGGGACAGGAGGGCCAGGGAGCAGTTCTTC
TRBV15	TRBJ2-5	few	.	CATSRVIGPAETQYF	TGTGCCACCAGCAGAGTTATAGGCCCCGCTGAGACCCAGTATTTC
TRBV20-1	TRBJ1-1	.	TRBD1	CSAIPSGQGDTEAFF	TGCAGTGCTATTCCTTCGGGACAGGGAGACACTGAAGCTTTCTTT
TRBV20-1	TRBJ1-4	.	.	CSARRGGGNEKLFF	TGCAGTGCTAGGAGGGGCGGGGGGAATGAAAAACTGTTTTTT
TRBV20-1	TRBJ1-1	.	.	CSARGGPSTEAFF	TGCAGTGCAAGGGGGGGGCCAAGCACTGAAGCTTTCTTT
TRBV10-3	TRBJ2-7	few	TRBD1	CAISESTGQGVSYEQYF	TGTGCCATCAGTGAGTCGACGGGACAGGGAGTTAGCTACGAGCAGTACTTC
TRBV12-3/TRBV12-4	TRBJ1-5	.	TRBD1	CASSSGTEGNQPQHF	TGTGCCAGCAGTTCAGGGACAGAAGGCAATCAGCCCCAGCATTTT
TRBV3-1	TRBJ2-7	.	.	CASSQNGVTYEQYF	TGTGCCAGCAGCCAAAACGGGGTTACCTACGAGCAGTACTTC
TRBV12-3/TRBV12-4	TRBJ1-1	.	.	CASSYRSQRAFF	TGTGCCAGCAGTTACAGAAGCCAGAGAGCTTTCTTT
TRBV7-2	TRBJ2-5	.	TRBD2	CASSWWTRGETQYF	TGTGCCAGCAGCTGGTGGACTAGAGGCGAGACCCAGTACTTC
TRBV4-2	TRBJ2-1	.	.	CASSQVWVNNNEQFF	TGTGCCAGCAGCCAAGTGTGGGTTAACAATAATGAGCAGTTCTTC
TRBV4-2	TRBJ1-2	.	TRBD1	CASSQGTGIWEGYTF	TGTGCCAGCAGCCAGGGGACAGGGATTTGGGAAGGCTACACCTTC
TRBV4-3	TRBJ1-5	.	.	CASSQEEGSGTQHF	TGCGCCAGCAGCCAAGAAGAGGGTAGTGGGACCCAGCATTTT
TRBV7-9	TRBJ2-3	.	TRBD2	CASSLAGTSGEYF	TGTGCCAGCAGCTTAGCGGGGACTAGCGGGGAGTATTTT
TRBV20-1	TRBJ1-2	few	TRBD1	CSAYSTGGANYGYTF	TGCAGTGCTTACTCAACAGGGGGCGCCAACTATGGCTACACCTTC
TRBV6-2/TRBV6-3	TRBJ2-7	.	.	CASRRAPRDYEQYF	TGTGCCAGCCGCCGCGCGCCCCGGGACTACGAGCAGTACTTC
TRBV2	TRBJ2-7	.	.	CASTREGLSEQYF	TGTGCCAGCACTCGCGAAGGTCTTTCCGAGCAGTACTTC
TRBV10-3	TRBJ2-1	few	.	CAISRTINEQFF	TGTGCCATCAGCCGGACTATCAATGAGCAGTTCTTC
TRBV6-1	TRBJ1-1	.	.	CASRERGMNTEAFF	TGTGCCAGCAGAGAGAGGGGCATGAACACTGAAGCTTTCTTT
TRBV7-3	TRBJ2-7	.	TRBD1	CASSLTEIPGQGQVDEQYF	TGTGCCAGCAGCTTAACCGAAATCCCGGGACAGGGTCAGGTAGACGAGCAGTACTTC
TRBV7-9	TRBJ1-5	.	.	CASSLSLGNNQPQHF	TGTGCCAGCAGCCTCTCCCTGGGGAACAATCAGCCCCAGCATTTT
TRBV7-8	TRBJ1-2	.	.	CASSTFARPNSYTF	TGTGCCAGCAGCACGTTCGCCCGGCCTAATAGCTACACCTTC
TRBV4-1	TRBJ1-6	.	.	CASSQDQAPLHF	TGCGCCAGCAGCCAAGATCAGGCACCCCTCCACTTT
TRBV3-1	TRBJ1-6	.	.	CASSQGGAEGSPLHF	TGTGCCAGCAGCCAAGGCGGTGCCGAGGGTTCACCCCTCCACTTT
TRBV7-6	TRBJ1-2	.	.	CTSSGIGSKANYGYTF	TGTACCAGCAGCGGTATCGGGTCGAAAGCTAACTATGGCTACACCTTC
TRBV20-1	TRBJ1-2	few	TRBD1	CSARGRDRSVKGYTF	TGCAGTGCTAGAGGGAGGGACAGGTCCGTGAAGGGCTACACCTTC
TRBV20-1	TRBJ2-7	.	.	CSARDWGGGGYEQYF	TGCAGTGCTAGAGATTGGGGAGGGGGCGGCTACGAGCAGTACTTC
TRBV11-2	TRBJ2-1	.	.	CASSSPRGLGYNEQFF	TGTGCCAGCAGCTCCCCTCGGGGCCTCGGTTACAATGAGCAGTTCTTC
TRBV20-1	TRBJ1-2	.	.	CSHLQQGVYTF	TGCAGTCACCTCCAACAGGGAGTCTACACCTTC
TRBV20-1	TRBJ2-5	.	.	CSARDLRGSETQYF	TGCAGTGCTAGAGATTTAAGGGGGTCGGAGACCCAGTACTTC
TRBV5-5	TRBJ2-7	.	TRBD2	CASSLGGGGSYYEQYF	TGTGCCAGCAGCTTGGGAGGCGGGGGGTCGTACTACGAGCAGTACTTC
TRBV6-6	TRBJ1-5	.	.	CASRGGSSNQPQHF	TGTGCCAGCAGGGGGGGAAGTTCGAATCAGCCCCAGCATTTT